This T cell receptor beta chain was sequenced during a study of OX40 agonist ivuxolimab in advanced cancers. Study-level information: Patients' therapy was ivuxolimab, an antibody that acts as an agonist of OX40 (CD134).

In its sample, this clone was seen once. Individuals having autoimmune disease history or systemic immunosuppression were not enrolled. Libraries were prepared by immunoSEQ multiplex PCR; TCRdb keeps only in-frame clonotypes and omits some of them. The sample shows some 70,000 clones, around 85% of them seen only once. The TCR sequence derives from an adult with an advanced solid tumor such as melanoma, head and neck, liver or kidney cancer. The input for sequencing was CD4+ or CD8+ T cells sorted from blood, taken in a trial of the OX40 agonist ivuxolimab.

The CDR3 DNA reads TGCGCCAGCAGCTTGGGAATAGGGGGGGACACTGAAGCTTTCTTT. This gives the protein CASSLGIGGDTEAFF. The gene calls are TRBV5-1 and TRBJ1-1, with D perhaps TRBD1 (6 bases). CDR3 length: 15 amino acids. Germline V gene sequence: CDR1 SGHRS, CDR2 YFSETQ. Trimming took 0 bases from V and 3 from J, leaving 12 bases between them.